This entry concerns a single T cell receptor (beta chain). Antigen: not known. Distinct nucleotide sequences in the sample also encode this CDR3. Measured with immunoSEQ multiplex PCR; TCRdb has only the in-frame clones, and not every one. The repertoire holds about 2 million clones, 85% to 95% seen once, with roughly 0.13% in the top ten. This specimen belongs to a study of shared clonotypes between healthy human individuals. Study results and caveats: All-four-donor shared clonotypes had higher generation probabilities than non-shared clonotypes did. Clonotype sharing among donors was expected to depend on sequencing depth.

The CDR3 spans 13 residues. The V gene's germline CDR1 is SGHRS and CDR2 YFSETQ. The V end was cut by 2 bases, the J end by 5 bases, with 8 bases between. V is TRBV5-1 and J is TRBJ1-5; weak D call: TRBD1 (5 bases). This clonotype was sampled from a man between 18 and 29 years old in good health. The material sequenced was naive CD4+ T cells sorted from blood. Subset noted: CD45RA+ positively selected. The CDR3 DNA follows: TGCGCCAGCAGCTTAAGGGGAGATCAGCCCCAGCATTTT. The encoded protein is CASSLRGDQPQHF.